The 31 T cell receptor beta chains listed next were all sequenced from one sample in a study of T cell responses to AZD1222 COVID-19 vaccine. Libraries were prepared by immunoSEQ multiplex PCR; TCRdb keeps only in-frame clonotypes and omits some of them. The sample lists around 120,000 clones, around 80% occurring once. The sample consisted of peripheral blood, taken 28 days after the second AZD1222 dose. The receptors shown here come from an adult who received the AZD1222 COVID-19 vaccine.

The chain links TRBV7-2 to TRBJ2-5; the D gene is possibly TRBD1 (6 bases). Trimming shortened V by 5 bases and J by 0 bases, and 10 bases separated the two germline ends. CDR3 length: 14 residues. Germline V CDR1 and CDR2: SGHTA, FQGNSA. CDR3: CASSPGQYQETQYF. Here the CDR3 DNA reads TGTGCCAGCAGCCCAGGACAGTACCAAGAGACCCAGTACTTC.

The gene calls are TRBV2 and TRBJ1-6; no clear D. The CDR3 is 14 amino acids. CDR1 and CDR2 from the germline V gene are SNHLY and FYNNEI. With 2 bases removed from V and 8 bases from J, the gap between germline ends came to 10 bases. CDR3 in amino acids: CASSESGRDSPLHF. The CDR3 coding sequence is TGTGCCAGCAGTGAATCGGGGAGAGATTCACCCCTCCACTTT.

The gene calls are TRBV7-9 and TRBJ1-2; unclear D gene. Germline-derived CDR1 and CDR2 are SEHNR and FQNEAQ (reference sequence). The CDR3 runs 14 residues. V was trimmed by 1 base and J by 6 bases, leaving 12 bases between them. For the CDR3, the DNA is TGTGCCAGCAGCTTAGTCACGACGGCAGATGGCTACACCTTC. Translation gives CASSLVTTADGYTF.

This clone was counted a single time. V is TRBV7-2 and J is TRBJ2-7; 8 bases fit TRBD1. The CDR3 consists of 15 residues. V dropped 5 bases and J dropped 2; count of bases not matched to a gene: 8. Germline values: CDR1 SGHTA, CDR2 FQGNSA. For the CDR3, the DNA is TGTGCCAGCAGCGCAGCCGGGACAGGTACCTACGAGCAGTACTTC. It yields the protein CASSAAGTGTYEQYF.

This clone was counted a few times. The chain is built from TRBV21-1 and TRBJ1-1; TRBD1 is the table's D call, not checked against the DNA. TRBV21-1 is a pseudogene segment. The CDR3 consists of 16 residues. The CDR3 region is CASSTRQGRVWDEAFF. The DNA of the CDR3 is TGTGCCAGCAGCACCCGTCAGGGTAGAGTTTGGGATGAAGCTTTCTTT.

The chain is built from TRBV14 and TRBJ2-1; D possibly corresponds to TRBD1 (6 bases). This CDR3 has 13 amino acids. V dropped 3 bases and J dropped 5 bases, with 8 bases sitting between them. CDR1 and CDR2 from the germline V gene are SGHDN and FVKESK. The CDR3 reads CASSHQGNNEQFF. The CDR3 DNA reads TGTGCCAGCAGCCATCAGGGGAACAATGAGCAGTTCTTC.

The chain joins TRBV3-1 (or the pseudogene TRBV3-2) to TRBJ1-5; no clear D gene. CDR1 and CDR2 (germline): LGHDT, YNNKEL (reference sequence). Deletions cut 1 base from V and 4 bases from J, with 11 bases between. The CDR3 covers 15 residues. CDR3 sequence: CASSQGHSANQPQHF. As DNA, the CDR3 is TGTGCCAGCAGCCAAGGACACTCAGCTAATCAGCCCCAGCATTTT.

The rearrangement uses TRBV7-9 and TRBJ2-1; 11 bases are shared with TRBD2. Germline CDR1 is SEHNR and CDR2 is FQNEAQ (reference sequence). The J segment lost 7 bases and the V segment lost 4 bases, leaving 3 bases of the junction unmatched. The CDR3 loop spans 14 amino acids. Here the CDR3 reads CASSWGLAANEQFF. In DNA, the CDR3 is TGTGCCAGCAGCTGGGGACTAGCGGCTAATGAGCAGTTCTTC.

The sample holds one count of this clone. The chain joins TRBV4-3 to TRBJ2-5; D remains unclear. CDR1 is LGHNA, CDR2 YSLEER, per germline. Between the trimmed V and J ends, which lost 0 bases and 2 bases, there was a span of 10 bases. The CDR3 is 15 residues long. The chain's CDR3 is CASSQDLSTQETQYF. CDR3 DNA: TGCGCCAGCAGCCAAGATCTGAGCACTCAAGAGACCCAGTACTTC.

The chain's CDR3 is CASSPGASGATNEKLFF. CDR3 DNA: TGCGCCAGCAGCCCCGGGGCGTCGGGCGCAACTAATGAAAAACTGTTTTTT. The chain is built from TRBV4-3 and TRBJ1-4; possible D gene TRBD1, 5 bases. Per the germline V gene, CDR1 is LGHNA and CDR2 is YSLEER. Trimming took off 4 bases at V and 0 bases at J, with 15 bases between the two ends. The CDR3 length is 17 residues.

The chain combines TRBV7-3 with TRBJ1-1, with D unclear. The V gene lost 0 bases and the J gene lost 4 bases, with 9 bases spanning the gap. The CDR3 contains 14 residues. Germline CDR1 and CDR2: SGHTA and FQGTGA. The DNA of the CDR3 is TGTGCCAGCAGCTTAACGACCACGAGCACTGAAGCTTTCTTT. Protein sequence: CASSLTTTSTEAFF.

The rearrangement links TRBV18 to TRBJ2-5; 7 bases line up with TRBD1. The CDR3 runs to 15 residues. J was trimmed by 5 bases and V by 5 bases; bases with no gene match: 11. Germline lookup yields CDR1 KGHSH and CDR2 LQKENI. This CDR3 reads CASSFRQGARETQYF. CDR3 DNA sequence: TGTGCCAGCTCATTCCGACAGGGTGCGCGGGAGACCCAGTACTTC.

J is TRBJ2-7 and V is TRBV10-2; a weak D match, TRBD1 (5 bases). The ends were cut back, 6 bases at V and 7 bases at J, with 19 bases in the middle. CDR1 and CDR2 from the germline V gene are WSHSY and SAAADI. The CDR3 has 14 amino acids. The CDR3 region has the DNA TGCGCCAGCAGACGTTCCCAGGGTCTAGGGGAGCAGTACTTC. Protein: CASRRSQGLGEQYF.

The rearrangement links TRBV11-2 to TRBJ2-5, with unresolved D. The CDR3 totals 12 residues. CDR1 is SGHAT, CDR2 FQNNGV, per germline. The ends were cut back, 10 bases at V and 0 bases at J, with 9 bases in the middle. The CDR3 coding sequence is TGTGCCACTTCCCAATACCAAGAGACCCAGTACTTC. It specifies CATSQYQETQYF.

Only a few counts were recorded for this clone. The chain employs TRBV5-1 and TRBJ2-3; D not certain. CDR3 length: 14 residues. The germline CDR1 and CDR2 sequences are SGHRS and YFSETQ. The V end was cut by 4 bases, the J end by 3 bases, with 12 bases between. This CDR3 reads CASSAREGTDTQYF. The CDR3, as DNA: TGCGCCAGCAGCGCAAGGGAAGGTACAGATACGCAGTATTTT.

In its sample, this clone was seen once. This chain links TRBV5-1 with TRBJ2-2; 7 positions agree with TRBD2. The V and J ends lost 4 bases and 0 bases, in that order; junction bases with no gene match: 9. Germline-derived CDR1 and CDR2 are SGHRS and YFSETQ. The CDR3 runs to 17 residues. The CDR3 reads CASSIKSGASNTGELFF. In nucleotides, the CDR3 is TGCGCCAGCAGCATCAAGAGCGGGGCCTCGAACACCGGGGAGCTGTTTTTT.

V is TRBV4-3 and J is TRBJ1-2; 9 nucleotides agree with TRBD1. CDR1 and CDR2 from the germline V gene are LGHNA and YSLEER. V was pared by 0 bases and J by 4 bases, with 15 bases of the junction left unmatched. The CDR3 totals 19 residues. The CDR3 is CASSQESGQGFSLAYGYTF. The CDR3 region has the DNA TGCGCCAGCAGCCAAGAGAGCGGACAGGGGTTTTCCCTCGCCTATGGCTACACCTTC.

This CDR3 is CASSPRKVGQDNQPQHF. The DNA of the CDR3 is TGTGCCAGCTCGCCCCGGAAGGTAGGCCAGGACAATCAGCCCCAGCATTTT. The chain is built from TRBV18 and TRBJ1-5; D is unresolved. This CDR3 region has 17 residues. Germline assignment: CDR1 KGHSH and CDR2 LQKENI. V gave up 6 bases and J gave up 3 bases, with 21 bases separating them.

The chain couples TRBV6-5 to TRBJ1-2; D might be TRBD1 (5 bases). CDR3 length: 14 residues. Trimming stripped 9 bases from V and 3 bases from J, with 17 bases between. CDR1 MNHEY and CDR2 SVGAGI come from the germline V gene. The CDR3: CASTRGLGDYGYTF. CDR3 nucleotides: TGTGCCAGTACTCGCGGGCTGGGGGACTATGGCTACACCTTC.

This chain links TRBV7-9 with TRBJ1-1; D not certain. CDR1 is SEHNR and CDR2 is FQNEAQ in the germline V gene (reference sequence). The length of the CDR3 is 18 residues. V shed 5 bases and J shed 11 bases, with 33 bases lying between them. The CDR3 loop is CASSKIKITGIPPPGAFF. The CDR3 DNA is TGTGCCAGCAGCAAAATTAAGATAACCGGGATACCTCCTCCTGGGGCTTTCTTT.

V is TRBV11-2 and J is TRBJ2-7; the match to TRBD1 covers 7 bases. The CDR3 contains 16 residues. V lost 2 bases and J lost 4; bases outside the gene matches: 11. The germline V gene has CDR1 SGHAT and CDR2 FQNNGV. CDR3 residues: CASSLLLGTEPYEQYF. CDR3 in DNA: TGTGCCAGCAGCTTATTATTAGGGACAGAACCTTACGAGCAGTACTTC. Supplemented by reference TRBV11-2 and TRBJ2-7, the full variable domain reads EAGVAQSPRYKIIEKRQSVAFWCNPISGHATLYWYQQILGQGPKLLIQFQNNGVVDDSQLPKDRFSAERLKGVDSTLKIQPAKLEDSAVYLCASSLLLGTEPYEQYFGPGTRLTVT.

The genes are TRBV27 and TRBJ2-1, with TRBD1 matching 9 bases. The junction had 5 bases not matched to a gene; V was cut back by 6 bases and J by 5 bases. The CDR3 is 14 residues long. From germline, CDR1 is MNHEY and CDR2 SMNVEV (reference sequence). The CDR3 region is CASRGTGMHNEQFF. As DNA, the CDR3 is TGTGCCAGCAGGGGGACAGGGATGCACAATGAGCAGTTCTTC.

V is TRBV7-3 and J is TRBJ2-3; possible D gene TRBD2, 5 bases. The V gene lost 5 bases and the J gene lost 3 bases, with 15 bases spanning the gap. Per the germline V gene, CDR1 is SGHTA and CDR2 is FQGTGA. The length of the CDR3 is 15 residues. This CDR3 is CASSLEGLGTDTQYF. The CDR3 bases are TGTGCCAGCAGCCTCGAGGGTTTAGGGACAGATACGCAGTATTTT.

DNA for the CDR3: TGTGCCAGCAGTTACTCGAGGCAAGGAAACACCATATATTTT. Its translation: CASSYSRQGNTIYF. The rearrangement uses TRBV6-6 and TRBJ1-3; D is unresolved. V dropped 0 bases and J dropped 4 bases, with 7 bases sitting between them. Germline loops: CDR1 MNHNY, CDR2 SVGAGI (reference sequence). The CDR3 length is 14 residues.

The chain uses TRBV4-3 and TRBJ1-6; maybe TRBD1 (5 bases). Between the trimmed V and J ends, which lost 1 base and 5 bases, there was a span of 12 bases. The CDR3 runs to 16 residues. Looked up from germline, CDR1 is LGHNA and CDR2 is YSLEER. The CDR3 coding sequence is TGCGCCAGCAGCCAAGGTGTAGGGGCGGATAATTCACCCCTCCACTTT. Protein product: CASSQGVGADNSPLHF.

The CDR3 is CASSEGTLPFF. CDR3 sequence (DNA): TGTGCCAGCAGCGAGGGGACATTGCCGTTCTTC. The J gene is TRBJ2-1, the V gene TRBV28; tentative D call: TRBD1 (6 bases). The germline CDR1 and CDR2 sequences are MDHEN and SYDVKM. CDR3 length: 11 amino acids. Trimming stripped 6 bases from V and 15 bases from J, with 15 bases between.

V usage is TRBV19 and J usage is TRBJ1-1; the D gene is possibly TRBD1 (6 bases). The germline V gene has CDR1 LNHDA and CDR2 SQIVND (reference sequence). The CDR3 loop spans 13 amino acids. V lost 9 bases to trimming and J lost 0 bases, with 11 bases between them. The CDR3 region has the DNA TGTGCCAGCTCAGGGGCCTTGAACACTGAAGCTTTCTTT. Translating gives CASSGALNTEAFF.

CDR3 loop: CASRSRQETDTQYF. The CDR3, as DNA: TGTGCCAGCAGGTCACGACAGGAAACAGATACGCAGTATTTT. The V and J genes are TRBV7-2 and TRBJ2-3; D perhaps matches TRBD1 (6 bases). This CDR3 has 14 amino acids. Germline V gives CDR1 SGHTA, CDR2 FQGNSA. Trimming left V 6 bases short and J 3 bases short, with 13 bases between.

The chain links TRBV4-3 to TRBJ1-1; D may be TRBD1 (5 bases). The CDR3 runs 13 residues. Germline assignment: CDR1 LGHNA and CDR2 YSLEER. The V gene lost 3 bases and the J gene lost 1 base, with 6 bases spanning the gap. In DNA form, the CDR3 reads TGCGCCAGCAGCCAGGGGCAGAACACTGAAGCTTTCTTT. Translated, it gives CASSQGQNTEAFF.

J is TRBJ2-1 and V is TRBV7-3; 8 bases are shared with TRBD2. Trimming took 5 bases from V and 2 from J; bases not matched to a gene: 5. Germline lookup yields CDR1 SGHTA and CDR2 FQGTGA. This CDR3 is 15 amino acids long. The CDR3 loop is CASSPQAGAYNEQFF. CDR3 coding DNA: TGTGCCAGCAGCCCCCAAGCGGGGGCCTACAATGAGCAGTTCTTC.

The chain links TRBV4-3 to TRBJ1-2, with a possible D match to TRBD1 (5 bases). This CDR3 comprises 16 residues. Between the trimmed V and J ends, which lost 0 bases and 5 bases, there was a span of 16 bases. The germline V gene encodes CDR1 LGHNA and CDR2 YSLEER. The CDR3 region is CASSQDLSGGRYGYTF. The CDR3 nucleotides are TGCGCCAGCAGCCAAGATCTATCCGGGGGGAGGTATGGCTACACCTTC.